The rows below give T cell receptor beta chains drawn from one sample of a study of regulatory T cells in long-lasting Graves disease. TCRdb re-called the multiplex PCR reads with MiXCR, one entry per CDR3 protein. The sample carries 200,000 to 250,000 distinct CDR3 sequences, approximately 20% recorded once. Sequencing was performed on peripheral blood mononuclear cells (PBMCs), taken at new diagnosis, from a patient treated with antithyroid drugs. The receptor set was obtained from a female donor with Graves disease. Each CDR3 is given with its conserved first and last residue. D genes are given only for firm matches. Not every row has a clone size; where given, it reads once, few, many or a size class.

j_gene: TRBJ2-3
v_gene: TRBV10-1
d_gene: TRBD2
abundance: many
CDR3aa: CASPGLAGPSTDTQYF
CDR3nt: TGCGCCAGCCCGGGACTAGCGGGGCCTAGCACAGATACGCAGTATTTT

j_gene: TRBJ2-7
v_gene: TRBV20-1
d_gene: TRBD2
abundance: many
CDR3aa: CSARDLGTSGTYEQYF
CDR3nt: TGCAGTGCTAGGGATCTCGGGACTAGCGGTACCTACGAGCAGTACTTC

j_gene: TRBJ2-3
v_gene: TRBV7-2
d_gene: -
abundance: many
CDR3aa: CASSFSGDTQYF
CDR3nt: TGTGCCAGCAGCTTTTCAGGAGATACGCAGTATTTT

j_gene: TRBJ1-2
v_gene: TRBV18
d_gene: TRBD1
abundance: many
CDR3aa: CASSPDRARGYTF
CDR3nt: TGTGCCAGCAGCCCCGACAGGGCAAGAGGCTACACCTTC

j_gene: TRBJ2-1
v_gene: TRBV6-1
d_gene: -
abundance: few
CDR3aa: CASTPGQGDEQFF
CDR3nt: TGTGCCAGCACTCCAGGGCAGGGCGATGAGCAGTTCTTC

j_gene: TRBJ2-1
v_gene: TRBV6-1
d_gene: TRBD1
abundance: many
CDR3aa: CASSRGDRANEQFF
CDR3nt: TGTGCCAGCAGTCGAGGGGACAGGGCCAATGAGCAGTTCTTC

j_gene: TRBJ2-3
v_gene: TRBV27
d_gene: -
abundance: -
CDR3aa: CASRKVDTQYF
CDR3nt: TGTGCCAGCCGTAAGGTAGATACGCAGTATTTT

j_gene: TRBJ2-7
v_gene: TRBV7-3
d_gene: TRBD1
abundance: few
CDR3aa: CASRPSGGSYEQYF
CDR3nt: TGTGCCAGCAGGCCATCAGGGGGCTCCTACGAGCAGTACTTC

j_gene: TRBJ1-2
v_gene: TRBV6-2/TRBV6-3
d_gene: TRBD1
abundance: many
CDR3aa: CASSKRQGFEVGYTF
CDR3nt: TGTGCCAGCAGTAAGCGACAGGGCTTTGAGGTTGGCTACACCTTC

j_gene: TRBJ2-1
v_gene: TRBV19
d_gene: TRBD2
abundance: -
CDR3aa: CASSIGWGGGSYNEQFF
CDR3nt: TGTGCCAGTAGTATCGGGTGGGGGGGGGGCTCCTACAATGAGCAGTTCTTC

j_gene: TRBJ2-1
v_gene: TRBV5-4
d_gene: -
abundance: few
CDR3aa: CASSLGGIHYNEQFF
CDR3nt: TGTGCCAGCAGCTTGGGAGGGATCCATTACAATGAGCAGTTCTTC

j_gene: TRBJ2-7
v_gene: TRBV6-2/TRBV6-3
d_gene: -
abundance: many
CDR3aa: CASSGDRRSSYEQYF
CDR3nt: TGTGCCAGCAGTGGGGACCGCCGAAGCTCCTACGAGCAGTACTTC

j_gene: TRBJ2-2
v_gene: TRBV20-1
d_gene: TRBD2
abundance: few
CDR3aa: CSARDRREGLAGELFF
CDR3nt: TGCAGTGCTAGAGATCGTCGGGAGGGTTTAGCCGGGGAGCTGTTTTTT

j_gene: TRBJ2-1
v_gene: TRBV2
d_gene: -
abundance: many
CDR3aa: CASSESLADEQFF
CDR3nt: TGTGCCAGCAGTGAAAGCCTAGCAGATGAGCAGTTCTTC

j_gene: TRBJ1-4
v_gene: TRBV6-2/TRBV6-3
d_gene: -
abundance: many
CDR3aa: CASSGRVDEKLFF
CDR3nt: TGTGCCAGCAGTGGCAGGGTTGATGAAAAACTGTTTTTT

j_gene: TRBJ1-1
v_gene: TRBV7-3
d_gene: -
abundance: many
CDR3aa: CASSLGFGVNTEAFF
CDR3nt: TGTGCCAGCAGCTTAGGGTTTGGGGTGAACACTGAAGCTTTCTTT

j_gene: TRBJ2-7
v_gene: TRBV20-1
d_gene: -
abundance: few
CDR3aa: CSATRGGYEQYF
CDR3nt: TGCAGTGCGACCCGGGGCGGGTACGAGCAGTACTTC

j_gene: TRBJ1-5
v_gene: TRBV7-2
d_gene: -
abundance: many
CDR3aa: CASSIDSGNQPQHF
CDR3nt: TGTGCCAGCAGCATCGACAGCGGCAATCAGCCCCAGCATTTT

j_gene: TRBJ2-1
v_gene: TRBV5-1
d_gene: TRBD1
abundance: many
CDR3aa: CASSLLFPGGWNEQFF
CDR3nt: TGCGCCAGCAGCTTGTTATTCCCAGGGGGCTGGAATGAGCAGTTCTTC

j_gene: TRBJ1-1
v_gene: TRBV19
d_gene: -
abundance: many
CDR3aa: CATSRGRNTEAFF
CDR3nt: TGTGCCACCAGTCGGGGGAGGAACACTGAAGCTTTCTTT

j_gene: TRBJ2-7
v_gene: TRBV4-1
d_gene: -
abundance: -
CDR3aa: CASSQTGPYEQYF
CDR3nt: TGCGCCAGCAGCCAAACGGGGCCCTACGAGCAGTACTTC

j_gene: TRBJ2-1
v_gene: TRBV6-1
d_gene: -
abundance: few
CDR3aa: CASSARQGGSGRNEQFF
CDR3nt: TGTGCCAGCAGTGCACGACAGGGGGGTAGCGGGAGAAATGAGCAGTTCTTC

j_gene: TRBJ2-7
v_gene: TRBV11-2
d_gene: TRBD1
abundance: many
CDR3aa: CASSPTGANMYEQYF
CDR3nt: TGTGCCAGCAGCCCGACAGGGGCTAATATGTACGAGCAGTACTTC

j_gene: TRBJ2-3
v_gene: TRBV25-1
d_gene: TRBD2
abundance: -
CDR3aa: CASSGRTGAGLAGRTDTQYF
CDR3nt: TGTGCCAGCAGTGGTAGGACAGGGGCCGGACTAGCGGGAAGGACAGATACGCAGTATTTT

j_gene: TRBJ1-2
v_gene: TRBV7-3
d_gene: TRBD1
abundance: many
CDR3aa: CASSATGGGGYTF
CDR3nt: TGTGCCAGCAGCGCTACAGGGGGGGGTGGCTACACCTTC

j_gene: TRBJ2-1
v_gene: TRBV3-1
d_gene: -
abundance: many
CDR3aa: CASSQLSGGQGNEQFF
CDR3nt: TGTGCCAGCAGCCAACTTTCGGGGGGCCAAGGAAATGAGCAGTTCTTC

j_gene: TRBJ2-7
v_gene: TRBV5-4
d_gene: TRBD1
abundance: few
CDR3aa: CASSFLDRGRSYEQYF
CDR3nt: TGTGCCAGCAGCTTTCTCGACAGGGGGCGATCCTACGAGCAGTACTTC

j_gene: TRBJ2-1
v_gene: TRBV5-8
d_gene: -
abundance: few
CDR3aa: CASSLDLAEAYNEQFF
CDR3nt: TGTGCCAGCAGCTTGGATTTAGCGGAGGCCTACAATGAGCAGTTCTTC

j_gene: TRBJ1-3
v_gene: TRBV24-1
d_gene: -
abundance: many
CDR3aa: CATSDLGPDSGNTIYF
CDR3nt: TGTGCCACCAGTGATTTGGGTCCAGACTCTGGAAACACCATATATTTT

j_gene: TRBJ1-1
v_gene: TRBV20-1
d_gene: -
abundance: many
CDR3aa: CSATLTVNTEAFF
CDR3nt: TGCAGTGCCACGCTGACAGTGAACACTGAAGCTTTCTTT

j_gene: TRBJ2-5
v_gene: TRBV24-1
d_gene: TRBD1
abundance: many
CDR3aa: CATSDPGTAETQYF
CDR3nt: TGTGCCACCAGTGATCCCGGGACAGCCGAAACCCAGTACTTC

j_gene: TRBJ2-2
v_gene: TRBV20-1
d_gene: TRBD2
abundance: many
CDR3aa: CSARDRLAGKHTGELFF
CDR3nt: TGCAGTGCTAGAGATAGACTAGCGGGAAAGCACACCGGGGAGCTGTTTTTT

j_gene: TRBJ1-6
v_gene: TRBV7-2
d_gene: TRBD1
abundance: many
CDR3aa: CASSLAGTGGANSPLHF
CDR3nt: TGTGCCAGCAGCTTAGCTGGGACAGGGGGCGCAAATTCACCCCTCCACTTT

j_gene: TRBJ2-5
v_gene: TRBV11-2
d_gene: -
abundance: many
CDR3aa: CASSSSGVRETQYF
CDR3nt: TGTGCCAGCAGCTCATCGGGCGTAAGGGAGACCCAGTACTTC

j_gene: TRBJ1-5
v_gene: TRBV28
d_gene: -
abundance: many
CDR3aa: CASSSGSHQPQHF
CDR3nt: TGTGCCAGCAGCTCGGGATCTCATCAGCCCCAGCATTTT

j_gene: TRBJ2-1
v_gene: TRBV20-1
d_gene: -
abundance: many
CDR3aa: CSAQGGRGGDEQFF
CDR3nt: TGCAGTGCTCAGGGGGGTAGGGGGGGCGATGAGCAGTTCTTC

j_gene: TRBJ2-7
v_gene: TRBV5-6
d_gene: TRBD1
abundance: -
CDR3aa: CASSSDRERAYEQYF
CDR3nt: TGTGCCAGCAGTTCGGACAGGGAAAGAGCCTACGAGCAGTACTTC

j_gene: TRBJ2-3
v_gene: TRBV2
d_gene: TRBD2
abundance: -
CDR3aa: CASSDKGLAGVGGTQYF
CDR3nt: TGTGCCAGCAGCGACAAGGGACTAGCGGGAGTCGGGGGTACGCAGTATTTT

j_gene: TRBJ2-3
v_gene: TRBV12-3/TRBV12-4
d_gene: -
abundance: many
CDR3aa: CASSLGGRTDTQYF
CDR3nt: TGTGCCAGCAGCTTAGGGGGGCGCACAGATACGCAGTATTTT

j_gene: TRBJ2-7
v_gene: TRBV18
d_gene: -
abundance: once
CDR3aa: CASSTGMTYEQYF
CDR3nt: TGTGCCAGCTCTACAGGGATGACTTACGAGCAGTACTTC